The present T cell receptor (beta chain) was sequenced within a study of blood T cell repertoires in COVID-19. Clones were read by immunoSEQ multiplex PCR, and TCRdb kept only the in-frame ones, dropping some. In the table there are about 120,000 clones, roughly 88% of which are singletons. Germline V CDR1 and CDR2: SEHNR, FQNEAQ (reference sequence). V gave up 1 base and J gave up 5 bases, with 14 bases separating them. The CDR3 has 15 amino acids. Sequencing used peripheral blood. The gene calls are TRBV7-9 and TRBJ1-1; possible D gene TRBD1, 6 bases. The receptor comes from an elderly woman with acute or convalescent COVID-19. DNA for the CDR3: TGTGCCAGCAGCTTAGAAGGCAGGGGTGGTACTGAAGCTTTCTTT. It yields the protein CASSLEGRGGTEAFF.